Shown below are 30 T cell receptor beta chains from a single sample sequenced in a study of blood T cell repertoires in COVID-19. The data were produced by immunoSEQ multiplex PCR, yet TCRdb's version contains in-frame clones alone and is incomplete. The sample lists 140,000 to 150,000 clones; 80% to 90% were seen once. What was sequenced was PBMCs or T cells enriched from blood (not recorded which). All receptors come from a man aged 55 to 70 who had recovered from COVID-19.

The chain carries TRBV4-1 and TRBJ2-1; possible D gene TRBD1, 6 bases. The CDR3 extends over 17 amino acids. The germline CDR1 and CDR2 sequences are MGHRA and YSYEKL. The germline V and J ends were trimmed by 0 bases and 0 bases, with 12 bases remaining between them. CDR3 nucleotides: TGCGCCAGCAGCCAAGATCTCGGACAGAGCTCCTACAATGAGCAGTTCTTC. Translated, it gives CASSQDLGQSSYNEQFF.

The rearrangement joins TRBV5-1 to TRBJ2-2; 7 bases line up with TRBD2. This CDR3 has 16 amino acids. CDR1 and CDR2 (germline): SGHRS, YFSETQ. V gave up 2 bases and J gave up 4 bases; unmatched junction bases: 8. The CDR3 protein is CASSLPTGGGTGELFF. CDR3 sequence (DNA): TGCGCCAGCAGCTTACCTACGGGGGGTGGCACCGGGGAGCTGTTTTTT.

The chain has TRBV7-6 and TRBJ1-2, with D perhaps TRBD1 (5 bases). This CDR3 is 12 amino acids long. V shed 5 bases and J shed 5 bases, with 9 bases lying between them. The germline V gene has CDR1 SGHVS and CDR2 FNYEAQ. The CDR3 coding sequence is TGTGCCAGCAGCGGACGGGGGTATGGCTACACCTTC. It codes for CASSGRGYGYTF.

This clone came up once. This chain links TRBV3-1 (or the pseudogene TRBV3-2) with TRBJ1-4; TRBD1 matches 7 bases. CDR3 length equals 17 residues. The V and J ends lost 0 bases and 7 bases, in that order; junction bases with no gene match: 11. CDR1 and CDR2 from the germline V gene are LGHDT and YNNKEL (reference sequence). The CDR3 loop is CASSQETRQGLGEKLFF. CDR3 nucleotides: TGTGCCAGCAGCCAAGAGACCCGACAGGGTTTAGGTGAAAAACTGTTTTTT.

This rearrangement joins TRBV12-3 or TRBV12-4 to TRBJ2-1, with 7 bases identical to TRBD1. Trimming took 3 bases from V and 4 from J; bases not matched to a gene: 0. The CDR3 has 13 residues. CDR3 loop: CASSLGQYNEQFF. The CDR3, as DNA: TGTGCCAGCAGTTTGGGACAGTACAATGAGCAGTTCTTC.

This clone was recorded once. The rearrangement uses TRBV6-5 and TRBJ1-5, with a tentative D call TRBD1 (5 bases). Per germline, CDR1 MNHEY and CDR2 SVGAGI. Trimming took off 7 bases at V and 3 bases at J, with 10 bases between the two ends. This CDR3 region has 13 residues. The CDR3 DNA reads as TGTGCCAGCAAGACGGGGGACAATCAGCCCCAGCATTTT. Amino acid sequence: CASKTGDNQPQHF.

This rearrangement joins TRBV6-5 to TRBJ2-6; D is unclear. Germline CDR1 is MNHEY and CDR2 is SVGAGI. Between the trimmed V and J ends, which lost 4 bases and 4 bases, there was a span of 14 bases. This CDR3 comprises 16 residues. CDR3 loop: CASSSTRGLGANVLTF. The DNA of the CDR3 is TGTGCCAGCAGTTCAACCCGAGGATTAGGGGCCAACGTCCTGACTTTC.

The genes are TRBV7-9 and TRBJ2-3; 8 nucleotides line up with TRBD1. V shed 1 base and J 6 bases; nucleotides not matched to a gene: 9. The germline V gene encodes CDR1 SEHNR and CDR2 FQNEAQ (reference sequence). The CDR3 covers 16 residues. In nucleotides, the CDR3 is TGTGCCAGCAGCTTAGTTTCAGGGGGCAGGGGCGATACGCAGTATTTT. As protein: CASSLVSGGRGDTQYF.

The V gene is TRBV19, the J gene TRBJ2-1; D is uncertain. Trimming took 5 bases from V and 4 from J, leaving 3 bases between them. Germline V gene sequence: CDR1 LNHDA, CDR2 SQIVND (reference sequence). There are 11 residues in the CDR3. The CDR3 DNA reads TGTGCCAGTAGTTCGTACAATGAGCAGTTCTTC. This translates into CASSSYNEQFF.

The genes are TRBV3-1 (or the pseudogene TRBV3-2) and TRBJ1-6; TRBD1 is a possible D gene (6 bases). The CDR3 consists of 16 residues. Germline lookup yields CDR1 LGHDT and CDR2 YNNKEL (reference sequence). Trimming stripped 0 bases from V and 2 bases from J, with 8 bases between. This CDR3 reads CASSQDWDTYNSPLHF. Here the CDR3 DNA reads TGTGCCAGCAGCCAAGATTGGGACACCTATAATTCACCCCTCCACTTT.

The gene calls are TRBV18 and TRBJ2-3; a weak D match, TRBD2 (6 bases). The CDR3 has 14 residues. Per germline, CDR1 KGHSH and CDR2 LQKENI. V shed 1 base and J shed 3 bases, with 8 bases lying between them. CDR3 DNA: TGTGCCAGCTCACCACTAGCGGCTACAGATACGCAGTATTTT. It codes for CASSPLAATDTQYF.

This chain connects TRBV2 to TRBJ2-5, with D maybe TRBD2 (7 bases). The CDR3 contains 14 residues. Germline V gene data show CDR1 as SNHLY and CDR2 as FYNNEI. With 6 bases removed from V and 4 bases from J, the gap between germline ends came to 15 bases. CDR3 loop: CASRVRGGAETQYF. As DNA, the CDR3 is TGTGCCAGCAGAGTAAGAGGGGGGGCAGAGACCCAGTACTTC.

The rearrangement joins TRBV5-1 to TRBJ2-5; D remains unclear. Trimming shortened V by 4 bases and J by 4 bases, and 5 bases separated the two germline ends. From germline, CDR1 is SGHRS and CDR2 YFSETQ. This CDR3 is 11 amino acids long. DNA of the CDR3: TGCGCCAGCAGCACTATAGAGACCCAGTACTTC. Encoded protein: CASSTIETQYF.

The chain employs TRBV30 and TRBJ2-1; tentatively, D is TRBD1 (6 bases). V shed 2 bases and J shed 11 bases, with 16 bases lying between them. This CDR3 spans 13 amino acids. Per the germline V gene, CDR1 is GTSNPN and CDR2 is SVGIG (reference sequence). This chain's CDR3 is CAWSRDRKDKQFF. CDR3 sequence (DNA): TGTGCCTGGAGTCGAGACAGGAAAGACAAGCAGTTCTTC.

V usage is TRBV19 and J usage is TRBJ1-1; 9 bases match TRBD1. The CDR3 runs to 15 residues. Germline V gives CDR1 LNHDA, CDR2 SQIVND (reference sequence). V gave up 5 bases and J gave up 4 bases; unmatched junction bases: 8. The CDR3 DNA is TGTGCCAGTAGTGCCCGGGACAGGGTGAGCACTGAAGCTTTCTTT. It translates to CASSARDRVSTEAFF.

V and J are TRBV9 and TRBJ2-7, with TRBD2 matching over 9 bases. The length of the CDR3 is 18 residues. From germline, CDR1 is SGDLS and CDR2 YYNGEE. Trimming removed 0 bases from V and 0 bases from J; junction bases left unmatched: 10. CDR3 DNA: TGTGCCAGCAGCGTAGGGGATGGAGCGGGGGGCCGCTCCTACGAGCAGTACTTC. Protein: CASSVGDGAGGRSYEQYF.

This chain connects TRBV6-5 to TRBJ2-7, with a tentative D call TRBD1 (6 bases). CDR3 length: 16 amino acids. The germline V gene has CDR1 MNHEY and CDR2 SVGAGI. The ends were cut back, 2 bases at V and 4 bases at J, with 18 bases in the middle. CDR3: CASSYNRVTFSYEQYF. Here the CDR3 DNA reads TGTGCCAGCAGTTACAACAGGGTTACGTTTTCTTACGAGCAGTACTTC.

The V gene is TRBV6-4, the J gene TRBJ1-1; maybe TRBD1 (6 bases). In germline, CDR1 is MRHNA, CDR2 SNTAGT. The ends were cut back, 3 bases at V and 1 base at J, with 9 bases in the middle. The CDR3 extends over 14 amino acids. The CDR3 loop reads CASSDGGANTEAFF. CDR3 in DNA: TGTGCCAGCAGTGATGGGGGGGCGAACACTGAAGCTTTCTTT.

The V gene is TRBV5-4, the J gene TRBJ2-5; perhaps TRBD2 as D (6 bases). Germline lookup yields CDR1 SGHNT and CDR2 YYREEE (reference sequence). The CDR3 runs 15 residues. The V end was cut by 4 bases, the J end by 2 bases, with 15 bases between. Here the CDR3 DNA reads TGTGCCAGCAGCAGCCCCTGGGACTCTCAAGAGACCCAGTACTTC. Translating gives CASSSPWDSQETQYF.

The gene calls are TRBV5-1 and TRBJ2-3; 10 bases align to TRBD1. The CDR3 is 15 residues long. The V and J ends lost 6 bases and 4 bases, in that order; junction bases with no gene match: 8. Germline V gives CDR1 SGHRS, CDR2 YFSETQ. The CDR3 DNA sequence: TGCGCCAGCACCGACCGGGACAGGGGTTCAGATACGCAGTATTTT. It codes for CASTDRDRGSDTQYF.

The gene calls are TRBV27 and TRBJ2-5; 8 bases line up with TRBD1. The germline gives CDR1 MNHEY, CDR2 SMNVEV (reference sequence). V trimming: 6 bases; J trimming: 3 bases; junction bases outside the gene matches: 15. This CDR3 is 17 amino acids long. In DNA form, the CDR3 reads TGTGCCAGCAGCCGAAGACAGGGGCCGCGGGTAAAAGAGACCCAGTACTTC. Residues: CASSRRQGPRVKETQYF.

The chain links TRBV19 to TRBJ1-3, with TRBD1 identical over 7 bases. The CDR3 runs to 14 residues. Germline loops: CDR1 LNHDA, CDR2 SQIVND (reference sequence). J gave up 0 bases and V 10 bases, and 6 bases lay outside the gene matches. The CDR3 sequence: CATRQGGSGNTIYF. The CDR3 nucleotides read TGTGCCACCCGACAGGGCGGCTCTGGAAACACCATATATTTT.

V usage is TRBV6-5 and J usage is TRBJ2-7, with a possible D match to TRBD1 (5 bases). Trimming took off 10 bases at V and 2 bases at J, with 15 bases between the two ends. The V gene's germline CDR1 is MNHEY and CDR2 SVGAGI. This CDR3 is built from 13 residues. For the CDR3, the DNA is TGTGCCACCTCGACAGAGACAGCCTACGAGCAGTACTTC. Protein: CATSTETAYEQYF.

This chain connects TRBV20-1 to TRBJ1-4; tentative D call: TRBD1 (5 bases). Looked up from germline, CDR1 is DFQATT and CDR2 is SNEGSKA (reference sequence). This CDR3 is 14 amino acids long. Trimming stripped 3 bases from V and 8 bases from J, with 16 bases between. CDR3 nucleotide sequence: TGCAGTGCTAGTGACCGTCGGGGGAGCGAAAAACTGTTTTTT. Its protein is CSASDRRGSEKLFF.

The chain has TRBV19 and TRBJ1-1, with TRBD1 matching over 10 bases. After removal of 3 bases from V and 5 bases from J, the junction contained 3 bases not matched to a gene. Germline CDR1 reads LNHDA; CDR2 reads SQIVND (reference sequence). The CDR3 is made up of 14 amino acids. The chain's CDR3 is CASSIWDRGTEAFF. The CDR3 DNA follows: TGTGCCAGTAGTATTTGGGACAGGGGTACTGAAGCTTTCTTT.

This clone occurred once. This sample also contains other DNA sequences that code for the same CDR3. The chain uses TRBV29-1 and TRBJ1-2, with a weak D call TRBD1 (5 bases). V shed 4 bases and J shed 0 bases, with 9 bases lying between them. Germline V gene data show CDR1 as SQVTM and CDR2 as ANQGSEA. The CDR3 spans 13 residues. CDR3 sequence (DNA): TGCAGCGTTGTTGGCAGGGCTAACTATGGCTACACCTTC. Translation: CSVVGRANYGYTF.

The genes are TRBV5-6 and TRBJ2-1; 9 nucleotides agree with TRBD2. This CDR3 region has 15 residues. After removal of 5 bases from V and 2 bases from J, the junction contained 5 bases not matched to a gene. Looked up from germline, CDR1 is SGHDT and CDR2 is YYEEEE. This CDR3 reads CASRSLAGTYNEQFF. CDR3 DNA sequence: TGTGCCAGCAGGTCACTAGCGGGCACCTACAATGAGCAGTTCTTC.

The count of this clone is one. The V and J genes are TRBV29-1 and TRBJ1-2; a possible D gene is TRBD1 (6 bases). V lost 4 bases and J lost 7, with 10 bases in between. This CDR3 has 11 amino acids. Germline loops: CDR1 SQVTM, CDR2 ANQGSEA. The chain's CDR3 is CSVALGAGYTF. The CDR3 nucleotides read TGCAGCGTTGCACTGGGGGCTGGCTACACCTTC.

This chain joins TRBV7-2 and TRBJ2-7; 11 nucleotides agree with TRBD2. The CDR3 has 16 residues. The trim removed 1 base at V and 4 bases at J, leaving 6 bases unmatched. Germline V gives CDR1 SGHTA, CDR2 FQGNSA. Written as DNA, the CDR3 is TGTGCCAGCAGCTTAGGAGTGGGACTAGCGGAGTACGAGCAGTACTTC. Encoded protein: CASSLGVGLAEYEQYF. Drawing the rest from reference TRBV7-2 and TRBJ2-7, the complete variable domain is GAGVSQSPSNKVTEKGKDVELRCDPISGHTALYWYRQSLGQGLEFLIYFQGNSAPDKSGLPSDRFSAERTGGSVSTLTIQRTQQEDSAVYLCASSLGVGLAEYEQYFGPGTRLTVT.

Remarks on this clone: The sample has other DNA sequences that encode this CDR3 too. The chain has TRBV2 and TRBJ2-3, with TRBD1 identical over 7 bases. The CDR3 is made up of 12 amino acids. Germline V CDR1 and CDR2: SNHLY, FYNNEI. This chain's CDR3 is CASRQGTDTQYF. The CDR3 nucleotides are TGTGCGTCGCGACAGGGAACAGATACGCAGTATTTT.